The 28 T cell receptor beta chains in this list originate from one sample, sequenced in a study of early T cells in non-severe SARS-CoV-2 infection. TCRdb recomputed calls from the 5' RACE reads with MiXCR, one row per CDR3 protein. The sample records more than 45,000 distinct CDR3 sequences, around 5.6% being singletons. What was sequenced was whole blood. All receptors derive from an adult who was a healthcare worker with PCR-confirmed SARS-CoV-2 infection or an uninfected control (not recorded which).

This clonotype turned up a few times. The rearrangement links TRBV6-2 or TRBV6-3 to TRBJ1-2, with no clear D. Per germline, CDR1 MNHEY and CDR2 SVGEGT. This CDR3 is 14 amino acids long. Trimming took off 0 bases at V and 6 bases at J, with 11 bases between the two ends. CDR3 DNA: TGTGCCAGCAGTTACTCGTATATCGGGAATGGCTACACCTTC. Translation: CASSYSYIGNGYTF.

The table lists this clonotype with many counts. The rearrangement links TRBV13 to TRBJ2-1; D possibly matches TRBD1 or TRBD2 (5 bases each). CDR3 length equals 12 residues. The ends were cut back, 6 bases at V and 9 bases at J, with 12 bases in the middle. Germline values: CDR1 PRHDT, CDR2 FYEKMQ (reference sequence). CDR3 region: CASSGGIGEQFF. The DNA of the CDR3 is TGTGCCAGCAGTGGGGGAATAGGTGAGCAGTTCTTC.

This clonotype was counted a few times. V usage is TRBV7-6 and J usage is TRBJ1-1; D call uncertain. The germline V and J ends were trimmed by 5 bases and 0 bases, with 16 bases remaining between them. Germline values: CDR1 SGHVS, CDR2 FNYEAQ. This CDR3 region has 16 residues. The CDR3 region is CASSHNVGQLNTEAFF. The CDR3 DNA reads TGTGCCAGCAGCCATAACGTCGGGCAGCTGAACACTGAAGCTTTCTTT.

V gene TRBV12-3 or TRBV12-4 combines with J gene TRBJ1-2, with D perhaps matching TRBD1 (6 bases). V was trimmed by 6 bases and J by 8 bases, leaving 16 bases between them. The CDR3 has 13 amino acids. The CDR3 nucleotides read TGTGCCAGCAGCCAGGGGACCGTCTGGGGCTACACCTTC. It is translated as CASSQGTVWGYTF.

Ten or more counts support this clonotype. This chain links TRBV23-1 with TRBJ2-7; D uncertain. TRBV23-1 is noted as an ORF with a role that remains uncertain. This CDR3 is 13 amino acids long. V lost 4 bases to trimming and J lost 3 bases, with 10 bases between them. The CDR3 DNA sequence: TGCGCCAGCAGTCGCGGAACCTACTACGAGCAGTACTTC. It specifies CASSRGTYYEQYF.

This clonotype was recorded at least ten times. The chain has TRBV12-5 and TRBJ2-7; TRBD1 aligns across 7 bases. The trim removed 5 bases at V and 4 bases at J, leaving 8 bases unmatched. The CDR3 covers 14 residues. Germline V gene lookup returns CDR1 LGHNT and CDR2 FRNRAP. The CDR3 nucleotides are TGTGCTAGTGGTCAAGGGACAGATTTTTACGAGCAGTACTTC. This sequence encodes CASGQGTDFYEQYF.

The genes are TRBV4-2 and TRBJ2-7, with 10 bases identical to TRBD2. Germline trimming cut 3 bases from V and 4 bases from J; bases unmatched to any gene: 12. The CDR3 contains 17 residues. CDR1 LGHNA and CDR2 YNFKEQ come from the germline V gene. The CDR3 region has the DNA TGTGCCAGCAGCCATCTGTCGGCTAGCGGGAGTAAGTACGAGCAGTACTTC. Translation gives CASSHLSASGSKYEQYF.

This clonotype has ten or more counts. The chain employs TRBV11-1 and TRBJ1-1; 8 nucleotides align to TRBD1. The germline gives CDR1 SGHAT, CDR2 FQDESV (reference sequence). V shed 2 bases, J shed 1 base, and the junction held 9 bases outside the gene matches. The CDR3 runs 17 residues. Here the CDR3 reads CASSLTGGRLGNTEAFF. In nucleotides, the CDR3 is TGTGCCAGCAGCTTAACAGGGGGACGTCTTGGGAACACTGAAGCTTTCTTT.

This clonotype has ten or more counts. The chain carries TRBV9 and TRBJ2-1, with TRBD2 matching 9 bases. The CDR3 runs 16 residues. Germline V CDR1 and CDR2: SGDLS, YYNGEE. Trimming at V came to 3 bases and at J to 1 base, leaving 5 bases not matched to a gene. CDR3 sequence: CASSAGAGGSYNEQFF. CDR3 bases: TGTGCCAGCAGCGCAGGAGCGGGAGGTTCCTACAATGAGCAGTTCTTC.

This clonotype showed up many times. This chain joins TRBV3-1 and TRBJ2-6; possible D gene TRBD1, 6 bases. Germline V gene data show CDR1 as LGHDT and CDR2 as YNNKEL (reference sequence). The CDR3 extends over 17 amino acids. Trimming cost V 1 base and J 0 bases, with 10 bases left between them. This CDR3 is CASSQVLGHSGANVLTF. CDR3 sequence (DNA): TGTGCCAGCAGCCAAGTTTTGGGACACTCTGGGGCCAACGTCCTGACTTTC.

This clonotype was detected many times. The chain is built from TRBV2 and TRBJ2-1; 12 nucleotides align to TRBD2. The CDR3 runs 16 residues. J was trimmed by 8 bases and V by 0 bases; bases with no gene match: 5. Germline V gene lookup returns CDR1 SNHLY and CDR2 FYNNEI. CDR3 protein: CASSEARLAGVYEQFF. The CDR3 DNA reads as TGTGCCAGCAGTGAAGCCCGACTAGCGGGAGTTTATGAGCAGTTCTTC.

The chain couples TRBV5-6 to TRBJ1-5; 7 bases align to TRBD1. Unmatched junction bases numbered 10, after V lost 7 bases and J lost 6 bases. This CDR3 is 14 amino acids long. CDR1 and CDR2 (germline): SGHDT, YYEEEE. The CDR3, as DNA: TGTGCCAGCGAGGAGGGGGCGCGTGGTCAGCCCCAGCATTTT. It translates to CASEEGARGQPQHF.

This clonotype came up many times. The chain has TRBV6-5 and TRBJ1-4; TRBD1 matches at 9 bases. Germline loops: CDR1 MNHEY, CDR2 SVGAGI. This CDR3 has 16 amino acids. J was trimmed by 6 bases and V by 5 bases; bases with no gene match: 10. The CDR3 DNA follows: TGTGCCAGCAGTAACAGGGGGCTAAGGTCCCATGAAAAACTGTTTTTT. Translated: CASSNRGLRSHEKLFF.

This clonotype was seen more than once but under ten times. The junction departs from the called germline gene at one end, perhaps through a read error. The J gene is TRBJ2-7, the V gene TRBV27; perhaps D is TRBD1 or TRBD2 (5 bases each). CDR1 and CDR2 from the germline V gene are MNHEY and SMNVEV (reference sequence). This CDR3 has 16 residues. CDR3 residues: CASLPGLSGLSSEQYF. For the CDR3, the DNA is TGTGCCAGCCTCCCCGGTCTCTCGGGGCTCTCCTCCGAGCAGTACTTC.

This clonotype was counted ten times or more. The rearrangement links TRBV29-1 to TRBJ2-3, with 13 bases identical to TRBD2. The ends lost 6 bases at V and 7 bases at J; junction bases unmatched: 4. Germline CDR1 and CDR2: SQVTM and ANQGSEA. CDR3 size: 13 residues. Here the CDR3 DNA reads TGCAGCGTACGGACTAGCGGGAGTAATACGCAGTATTTT. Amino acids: CSVRTSGSNTQYF.

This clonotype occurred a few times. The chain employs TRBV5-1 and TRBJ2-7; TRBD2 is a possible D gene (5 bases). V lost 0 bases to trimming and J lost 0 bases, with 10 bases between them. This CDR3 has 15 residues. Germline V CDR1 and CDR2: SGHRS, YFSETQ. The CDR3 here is CASSLDTGSSYEQYF. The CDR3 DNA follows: TGCGCCAGCAGCTTGGATACGGGAAGCTCCTACGAGCAGTACTTC.

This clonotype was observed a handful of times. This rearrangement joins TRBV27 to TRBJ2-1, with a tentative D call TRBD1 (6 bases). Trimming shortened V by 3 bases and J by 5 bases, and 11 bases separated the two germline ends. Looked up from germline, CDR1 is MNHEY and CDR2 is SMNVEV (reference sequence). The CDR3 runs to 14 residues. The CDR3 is CASSFGTSHNEQFF. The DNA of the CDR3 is TGTGCCAGCAGTTTCGGGACAAGTCACAATGAGCAGTTCTTC.

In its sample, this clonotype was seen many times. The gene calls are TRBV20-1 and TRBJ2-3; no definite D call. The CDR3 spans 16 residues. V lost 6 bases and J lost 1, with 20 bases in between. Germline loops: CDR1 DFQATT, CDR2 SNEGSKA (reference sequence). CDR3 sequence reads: CSASSGDPRGTDTQYF. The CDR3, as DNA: TGCAGTGCAAGCTCAGGAGACCCACGGGGCACAGATACGCAGTATTTT.

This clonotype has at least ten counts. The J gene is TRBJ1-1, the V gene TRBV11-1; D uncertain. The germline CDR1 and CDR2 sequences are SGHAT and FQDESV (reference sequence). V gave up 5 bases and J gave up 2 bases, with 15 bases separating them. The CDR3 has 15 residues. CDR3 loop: CASSPSLGGNTEAFF. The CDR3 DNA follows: TGTGCCAGCAGCCCATCTCTGGGAGGTAACACTGAAGCTTTCTTT.

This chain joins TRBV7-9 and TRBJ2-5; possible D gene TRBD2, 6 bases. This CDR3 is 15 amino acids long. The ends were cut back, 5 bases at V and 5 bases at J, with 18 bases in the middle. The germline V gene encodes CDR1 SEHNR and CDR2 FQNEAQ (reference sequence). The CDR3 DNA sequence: TGTGCCAGCAGCCCCGACGGACTGGAGGGGGAGACCCAGTACTTC. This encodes CASSPDGLEGETQYF.

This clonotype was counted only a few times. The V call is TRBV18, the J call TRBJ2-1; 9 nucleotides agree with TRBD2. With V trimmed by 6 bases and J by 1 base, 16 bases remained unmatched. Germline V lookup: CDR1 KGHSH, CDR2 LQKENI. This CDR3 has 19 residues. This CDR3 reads CASSPAGLAGASSYNEQFF. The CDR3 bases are TGTGCCAGCTCCCCGGCAGGGTTAGCGGGAGCGTCGTCCTACAATGAGCAGTTCTTC.

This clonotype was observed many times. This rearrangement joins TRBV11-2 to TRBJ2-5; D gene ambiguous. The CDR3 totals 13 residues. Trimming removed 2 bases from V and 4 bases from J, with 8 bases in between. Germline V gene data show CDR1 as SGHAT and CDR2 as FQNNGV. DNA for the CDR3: TGTGCCAGCAGCTTATGGCGGACAGAGACCCAGTACTTC. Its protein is CASSLWRTETQYF.

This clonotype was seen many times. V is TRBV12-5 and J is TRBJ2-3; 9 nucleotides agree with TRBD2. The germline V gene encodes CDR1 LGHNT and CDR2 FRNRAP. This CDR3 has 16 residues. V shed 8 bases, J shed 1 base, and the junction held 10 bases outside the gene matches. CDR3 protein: CASTYRASGGTDTQYF. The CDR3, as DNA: TGTGCTAGTACCTATCGGGCTAGCGGGGGCACAGATACGCAGTATTTT.

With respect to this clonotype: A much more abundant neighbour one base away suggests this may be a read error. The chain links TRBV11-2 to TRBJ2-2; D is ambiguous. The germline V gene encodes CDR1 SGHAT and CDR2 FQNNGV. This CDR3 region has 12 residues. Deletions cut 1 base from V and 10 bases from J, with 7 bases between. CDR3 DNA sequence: TGTGCCAGCAGCTTAGTAAACACGGAGCTGTTTTTT. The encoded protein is CASSLVNTELFF. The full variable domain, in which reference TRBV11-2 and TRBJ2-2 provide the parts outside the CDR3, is EAGVAQSPRYKIIEKRQSVAFWCNPISGHATLYWYQQILGQGPKLLIQFQNNGVVDDSQLPKDRFSAERLKGVDSTLKIQPAKLEDSAVYLCASSLVNTELFFGEGSRLTVL.

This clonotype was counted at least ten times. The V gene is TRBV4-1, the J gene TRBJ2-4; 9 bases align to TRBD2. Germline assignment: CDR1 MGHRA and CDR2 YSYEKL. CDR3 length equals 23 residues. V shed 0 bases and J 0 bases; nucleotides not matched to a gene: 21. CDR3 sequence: CASSQDMAGGPAAKFLAKNIQYF. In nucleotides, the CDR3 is TGCGCCAGCAGCCAAGATATGGCGGGAGGGCCGGCTGCCAAGTTCTTAGCCAAAAACATTCAGTACTTC.

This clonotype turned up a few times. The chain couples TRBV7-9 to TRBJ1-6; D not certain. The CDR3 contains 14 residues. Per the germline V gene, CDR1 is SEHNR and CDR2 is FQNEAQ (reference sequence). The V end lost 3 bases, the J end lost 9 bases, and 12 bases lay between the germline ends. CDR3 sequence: CASSFDAVASPLHF. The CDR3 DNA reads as TGTGCCAGCAGCTTCGACGCTGTTGCTTCACCCCTCCACTTT. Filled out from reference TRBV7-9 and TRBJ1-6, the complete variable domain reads DTGVSQNPRHKITKRGQNVTFRCDPISEHNRLYWYRQTLGQGPEFLTYFQNEAQLEKSRLLSDRFSAERPKGSFSTLEIQRTEQGDSAMYLCASSFDAVASPLHFGNGTRLTVT.

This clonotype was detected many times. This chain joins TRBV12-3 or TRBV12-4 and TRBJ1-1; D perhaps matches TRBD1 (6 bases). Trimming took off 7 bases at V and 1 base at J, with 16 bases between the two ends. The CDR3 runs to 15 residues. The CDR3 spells CASIRQARGNTEAFF. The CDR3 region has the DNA TGTGCCAGCATCCGACAGGCGAGGGGGAACACTGAAGCTTTCTTT.

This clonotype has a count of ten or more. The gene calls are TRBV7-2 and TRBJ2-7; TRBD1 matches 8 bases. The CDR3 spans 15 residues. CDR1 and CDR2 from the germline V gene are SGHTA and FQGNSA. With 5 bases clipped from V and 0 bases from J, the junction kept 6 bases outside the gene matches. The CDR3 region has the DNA TGTGCCAGCAGCCGGGACAGGAAGAGCTCCTACGAGCAGTACTTC. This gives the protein CASSRDRKSSYEQYF.